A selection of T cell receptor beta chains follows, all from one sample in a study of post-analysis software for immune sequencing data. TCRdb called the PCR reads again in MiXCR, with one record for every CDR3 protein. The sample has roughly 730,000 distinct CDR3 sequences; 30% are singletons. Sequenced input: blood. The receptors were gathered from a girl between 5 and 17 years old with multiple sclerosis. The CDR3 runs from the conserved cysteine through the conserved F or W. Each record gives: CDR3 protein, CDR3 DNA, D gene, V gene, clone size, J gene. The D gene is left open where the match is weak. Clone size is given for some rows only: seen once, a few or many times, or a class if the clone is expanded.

CASTLGTSGGDEQFF	TGTGCCAGCACCCTAGGGACTAGCGGGGGGGATGAGCAGTTCTTC	TRBD2	TRBV6-1	NA	TRBJ2-1
CASSLTYRTSGRGDEQFF	TGCGCCAGCAGCCTTACGTATCGGACTAGCGGGAGGGGGGATGAGCAGTTCTTC	TRBD2	TRBV4-3	NA	TRBJ2-1
CASSQELSNEQFF	TGCGCCAGCAGCCAGGAACTTAGCAATGAGCAGTTCTTC	NA	TRBV4-3	NA	TRBJ2-1
CASSPTGTPTSRETQYF	TGCGCCAGCAGCCCAACCGGGACACCAACGAGCAGGGAGACCCAGTACTTC	NA	TRBV5-1	few	TRBJ2-5
CSASGGGVTDTQYF	TGCAGTGCTAGCGGCGGGGGAGTCACAGATACGCAGTATTTT	TRBD2	TRBV20-1	NA	TRBJ2-3
CASSVAGHHGYEQYF	TGTGCCAGCAGCGTGGCGGGACACCACGGCTACGAGCAGTACTTC	NA	TRBV14	NA	TRBJ2-7
CATRRGLGYEQYF	TGTGCCACCCGGCGCGGACTAGGTTACGAGCAGTACTTC	TRBD2	TRBV27	few	TRBJ2-7
CATSETTREQFF	TGTGCCACCAGTGAGACCACTAGGGAGCAGTTCTTC	NA	TRBV24-1	few	TRBJ2-1
CASGQVPNQPQHF	TGTGCCAGCGGACAGGTCCCTAATCAGCCCCAGCATTTT	TRBD1	TRBV2	NA	TRBJ1-5
CASMITDGTETQYF	TGTGCCAGCATGATCACGGACGGGACGGAGACCCAGTACTTC	NA	TRBV6-5	NA	TRBJ2-5
CASSESGGRPYEQYF	TGTGCCAGCAGTGAGTCAGGGGGAAGACCCTACGAGCAGTACTTC	TRBD1	TRBV6-5	NA	TRBJ2-7
CASSRVYGGREETQYF	TGCGCCAGCAGCCGAGTCTATGGGGGCAGGGAGGAGACCCAGTACTTC	NA	TRBV4-3	NA	TRBJ2-5
CASSPPYLYEQYF	TGTGCCAGCAGCCCCCCCTACCTCTACGAGCAGTACTTC	NA	TRBV7-9	few	TRBJ2-7
CASSLAGGQVNSPLHF	TGTGCCAGCAGCTTAGCAGGGGGACAGGTTAATTCACCCCTCCACTTT	TRBD1	TRBV7-2	few	TRBJ1-6
CSASVLAAYNEQFF	TGCAGTGCTAGTGTACTAGCGGCTTACAATGAGCAGTTCTTC	TRBD2	TRBV20-1	many	TRBJ2-1
CASSSDRVQETQYF	TGTGCCAGCAGCTCTGACAGGGTCCAAGAGACCCAGTACTTC	TRBD1	TRBV7-9	few	TRBJ2-5
CSARVGGDTEAFF	TGCAGTGCTAGAGTCGGGGGCGACACTGAAGCTTTCTTT	NA	TRBV20-1	NA	TRBJ1-1
CASSLTGPLREQYF	TGTGCCAGCAGCTTGACAGGTCCACTACGCGAGCAGTACTTC	NA	TRBV5-7	NA	TRBJ2-7
CASSSHRLAGGRNEQFF	TGTGCCAGCAGTTCTCACAGACTAGCGGGAGGGCGAAATGAGCAGTTCTTC	TRBD2	TRBV28	NA	TRBJ2-1
CASSQDRDDNSPLHF	TGCGCCAGCAGCCAAGACCGGGACGATAATTCACCCCTCCACTTT	NA	TRBV4-3	NA	TRBJ1-6
CASTLAGGASGNIQYF	TGTGCCAGCACTCTAGCAGGGGGCGCTTCGGGAAACATTCAGTACTTC	TRBD1	TRBV6-6	NA	TRBJ2-4
CASAEGSSYNEQFF	TGTGCCAGCGCGGAAGGTTCCTCCTACAATGAGCAGTTCTTC	NA	TRBV7-9	NA	TRBJ2-1
CASSSDANSPLHF	TGTGCCAGCAGCTCAGACGCCAATTCACCCCTCCACTTT	NA	TRBV28	few	TRBJ1-6
CASSGWGGGYNEQFF	TGTGCCAGCAGTGGCTGGGGGGGGGGATACAATGAGCAGTTCTTC	TRBD2	TRBV28	NA	TRBJ2-1
CASSLEPGEGSAFF	TGTGCCAGCAGCTTAGAGCCGGGAGAAGGGTCGGCTTTCTTT	NA	TRBV7-2	few	TRBJ1-1
CASSLSWETVTSNGQFF	TGCGCCAGCAGCTTGAGTTGGGAGACCGTCACTTCCAATGGGCAGTTCTTC	NA	TRBV5-1	once	TRBJ2-1
CASSPVSNQPQHF	TGTGCCAGCAGCCCGGTTAGCAATCAGCCCCAGCATTTT	NA	TRBV4-2	NA	TRBJ1-5
CASSPQSGSTDTQYF	TGTGCCAGCAGCCCCCAGAGCGGAAGCACAGATACGCAGTATTTT	NA	TRBV7-2	few	TRBJ2-3
CSVEGAAALGEQYF	TGCAGCGTTGAAGGTGCAGCGGCTCTTGGGGAGCAGTACTTC	NA	TRBV29-1	NA	TRBJ2-4
CASSYTGLSTYEQYF	TGTGCCAGCAGCTATACAGGTCTATCGACCTACGAGCAGTACTTC	NA	TRBV7-3	NA	TRBJ2-7
CASSRGDGSSGANVLTF	TGTGCCAGCAGTAGAGGGGACGGTAGCTCTGGGGCCAACGTCCTGACTTTC	NA	TRBV6-6	once	TRBJ2-6
CASSPGVGGTQYF	TGTGCCAGCAGCCCCGGGGTTGGTGGGACCCAGTACTTC	NA	TRBV5-5	NA	TRBJ2-5
CASGLRQGSTDTQYF	TGTGCTAGTGGTTTGCGGCAGGGGAGCACAGATACGCAGTATTTT	NA	TRBV12-5	few	TRBJ2-3
CASSFQLLSSYNEQFF	TGCGCCAGCAGCTTCCAACTACTGAGCTCCTACAATGAGCAGTTCTTC	NA	TRBV5-1	few	TRBJ2-1
CSARDPLRTEGDEQYF	TGCAGTGCTAGAGATCCCTTACGGACCGAGGGGGACGAGCAGTACTTC	NA	TRBV20-1	NA	TRBJ2-7
CASRTYRGPSYNEQFF	TGTGCCAGCAGAACCTACAGGGGTCCCTCCTACAATGAGCAGTTCTTC	TRBD1	TRBV6-5	NA	TRBJ2-1
CASTLWGDGTEAFF	TGTGCCAGCACCCTGTGGGGGGACGGCACTGAAGCTTTCTTT	NA	TRBV28	NA	TRBJ1-1
CASSFSTGENTEAFF	TGTGCCAGCAGTTTCTCGACCGGGGAGAACACTGAAGCTTTCTTT	NA	TRBV12-3/TRBV12-4	few	TRBJ1-1
CASSLGRSRQYF	TGTGCCAGCAGCCTAGGGCGCAGCAGGCAGTACTTC	NA	TRBV28	NA	TRBJ2-7
CASSTGLRYYNEQFF	TGTGCCAGCAGCACCGGCCTACGGTACTACAATGAGCAGTTCTTC	NA	TRBV6-2/TRBV6-3	NA	TRBJ2-1
CASSSTSGNGYEQYF	TGCGCCAGCAGCTCGACTAGCGGGAATGGCTACGAGCAGTACTTC	TRBD2	TRBV5-1	NA	TRBJ2-7
CASSYLRLYEQYF	TGTGCCAGCAGCTACTTGCGGCTCTACGAGCAGTACTTC	NA	TRBV6-2/TRBV6-3	NA	TRBJ2-7
CASSPRQGWDTEAFF	TGCGCCAGCAGCCCAAGGCAGGGGTGGGACACTGAAGCTTTCTTT	NA	TRBV4-3	NA	TRBJ1-1